The 27 T cell receptor beta chains below come from one sample, sequenced in a study of cytomegalovirus exposure and HLA in healthy donors. The study ran its PCR with 60 Vbeta and 13 Jbeta primers. Measured with immunoSEQ multiplex PCR; TCRdb has only the in-frame clones, and not every one. The data show roughly 160,000 clones, with roughly 80% seen just once and 2% to 3% held by the top ten. Material for sequencing was PBMCs. The receptor set was obtained from a female donor in good health and CMV-seronegative.

This clone was seen a few times. The gene calls are TRBV12-5 and TRBJ2-3; possibly TRBD1 for D (6 bases). Trimming removed 0 bases at V and 2 bases at J, with 24 bases between. This CDR3 comprises 20 residues. The germline V gene has CDR1 LGHNT and CDR2 FRNRAP. CDR3 in amino acids: CASGLVKGIRDRTSTDTQYF. Here the CDR3 DNA reads TGTGCTAGTGGTTTGGTAAAGGGGATCCGAGACAGGACATCCACAGATACGCAGTATTTT.

The chain joins TRBV28 to TRBJ1-5, with D perhaps matching TRBD1 (6 bases). The CDR3 has 16 amino acids. Trimming shortened V by 4 bases and J by 1 base, and 14 bases separated the two germline ends. In germline, CDR1 is MDHEN, CDR2 SYDVKM. The CDR3 region is CASSSRGRGSNQPQHF. Written as DNA, the CDR3 is TGTGCCAGCAGTTCCCGAGGTAGGGGGAGCAATCAGCCCCAGCATTTT. Using reference TRBV28 and TRBJ1-5 for the parts outside the CDR3, the full variable domain is DVKVTQSSRYLVKRTGEKVFLECVQDMDHENMFWYRQDPGLGLRLIYFSYDVKMKEKGDIPEGYSVSREKKERFSLILESASTNQTSMYLCASSSRGRGSNQPQHFGDGTRLSIL.

The chain couples TRBV5-4 to TRBJ2-5, with 9 nucleotides matching TRBD2. This CDR3 contains 14 residues. Germline assignment: CDR1 SGHNT and CDR2 YYREEE (reference sequence). Unmatched junction bases numbered 5, after V lost 3 bases and J lost 5 bases. The CDR3 here is CASSYRREGETQYF. In nucleotides, the CDR3 is TGTGCCAGCAGCTATCGGCGGGAGGGGGAGACCCAGTACTTC.

The chain recombines TRBV9 with TRBJ1-1; TRBD1 matches 9 bases. V shed 4 bases, J shed 1 base, and the junction held 8 bases outside the gene matches. The germline gives CDR1 SGDLS, CDR2 YYNGEE. The CDR3 runs 16 residues. The CDR3 region is CASSLGQGWKNTEAFF. CDR3 bases: TGTGCCAGCAGCCTTGGACAGGGGTGGAAGAACACTGAAGCTTTCTTT.

Only a few counts were recorded for this clone. The J gene is TRBJ1-3, the V gene TRBV29-1; D is undetermined. V was pared by 0 bases and J by 0 bases, with 3 bases between. The CDR3 is 13 amino acids. Germline CDR1 and CDR2: SQVTM and ANQGSEA. The chain's CDR3 is CSVEESSGNTIYF. The CDR3 nucleotides read TGCAGCGTTGAAGAGAGCTCTGGAAACACCATATATTTT. Variable domain in full (rest from reference TRBV29-1 and TRBJ1-3): SAVISQKPSRDICQRGTSLTIQCQVDSQVTMMFWYRQQPGQSLTLIATANQGSEATYESGFVIDKFPISRPNLTFSTLTVSNMSPEDSSIYLCSVEESSGNTIYFGEGSWLTVV.

This clone came up a few times. The chain links TRBV9 to TRBJ2-7, with 9 bases lining up with TRBD2. Looked up from germline, CDR1 is SGDLS and CDR2 is YYNGEE. Trimming took 2 bases from V and 2 from J; bases not matched to a gene: 8. The CDR3 is 16 amino acids. The CDR3 DNA is TGTGCCAGCAGCGTCGGGATAGCGGGAGAGACCTACGAGCAGTACTTC. Amino acids: CASSVGIAGETYEQYF.

This chain joins TRBV7-9 and TRBJ2-7, with D perhaps TRBD1 (8 bases). Trimming stripped 7 bases from V and 5 bases from J, with 27 bases between. Germline values: CDR1 SEHNR, CDR2 FQNEAQ (reference sequence). The CDR3 consists of 17 residues. CDR3 in DNA: TGTGCCAGCACGGGCAGCGCTCATACAGGGGGGGACGACGAGCAGTACTTC. Protein product: CASTGSAHTGGDDEQYF.

The chain is built from TRBV7-9 and TRBJ1-5; no firm D call. The V gene lost 1 base and the J gene lost 1 base, with 8 bases spanning the gap. The CDR3 runs to 15 residues. Germline loops: CDR1 SEHNR, CDR2 FQNEAQ (reference sequence). The CDR3 DNA follows: TGTGCCAGCAGCTTAGAGGCACAGAGCAATCAGCCCCAGCATTTT. Amino acid sequence: CASSLEAQSNQPQHF.

This clone has only a few counts. The chain employs TRBV27 and TRBJ1-2; 9 bases agree with TRBD1. The length of the CDR3 is 14 residues. V was clipped by 8 bases and J by 8 bases; unmatched bases: 12. Germline V CDR1 and CDR2: MNHEY, SMNVEV (reference sequence). The CDR3 loop reads CASSRWADRGGYTF. The CDR3, as DNA: TGTGCCAGCTCTCGGTGGGCGGACAGGGGAGGCTACACCTTC.

V gene TRBV5-6 combines with J gene TRBJ1-1; TRBD1 is a possible D gene (6 bases). The CDR3 has 14 residues. Trimming shortened V by 4 bases and J by 6 bases, and 16 bases separated the two germline ends. CDR1 and CDR2 from the germline V gene are SGHDT and YYEEEE. CDR3 nucleotides: TGTGCCAGCAGCCGGGGGCGGGGGTCTGCTGAAGCTTTCTTT. The encoded protein is CASSRGRGSAEAFF. Full variable domain (outside the CDR3, taken from reference TRBV5-6 and TRBJ1-1): DAGVTQSPTHLIKTRGQQVTLRCSPKSGHDTVSWYQQALGQGPQFIFQYYEEEERQRGNFPDRFSGHQFPNYSSELNVNALLLGDSALYLCASSRGRGSAEAFFGQGTRLTVV.

This clone was seen only once. V is TRBV11-2 and J is TRBJ1-4; D is unresolved. CDR3 length: 15 amino acids. V gave up 2 bases and J gave up 7 bases, with 14 bases separating them. Germline loops: CDR1 SGHAT, CDR2 FQNNGV. The CDR3 DNA sequence: TGTGCCAGCAGCTTATTTCCGCTACGGGGTGAAAAACTGTTTTTT. It codes for CASSLFPLRGEKLFF.

The chain uses TRBV2 and TRBJ2-1; 12 bases map to TRBD2. V lost 10 bases and J lost 4; bases outside the gene matches: 5. There are 14 residues in the CDR3. CDR1 is SNHLY, CDR2 FYNNEI, per germline. CDR3 amino acids: CATETSGGYNEQFF. CDR3 nucleotides: TGTGCCACCGAGACTAGCGGGGGTTACAATGAGCAGTTCTTC.

This clone was detected only a few times. V gene TRBV11-2 combines with J gene TRBJ1-4; D gene unclear. Germline V gene data show CDR1 as SGHAT and CDR2 as FQNNGV. The CDR3 has 12 residues. The V gene lost 5 bases and the J gene lost 12 bases, with 13 bases spanning the gap. The CDR3 reads CASSRQRKELFF. CDR3 DNA: TGTGCCAGCAGCCGTCAGCGGAAGGAACTGTTTTTT.

J is TRBJ1-1 and V is TRBV11-1; D is possibly TRBD1 (6 bases). Trimming removed 1 base at V and 1 base at J, with 7 bases between. The V gene's germline CDR1 is SGHAT and CDR2 FQDESV (reference sequence). This CDR3 spans 14 amino acids. The CDR3 spells CASSLGGPNTEAFF. The CDR3 DNA follows: TGTGCCAGCAGCTTAGGGGGGCCGAACACTGAAGCTTTCTTT.

The count of this clone is one. The chain joins TRBV4-1 to TRBJ2-3, with D perhaps TRBD2 (5 bases). Germline V lookup: CDR1 MGHRA, CDR2 YSYEKL. V was shortened by 4 bases and J by 4 bases, with 21 bases between the two germline ends. The CDR3 is 17 amino acids. CDR3 bases: TGCGCCAGCAGCCTTTCGGGGTCTGCCAGTGGGTCAGATACGCAGTATTTT. It yields the protein CASSLSGSASGSDTQYF.

This sequence joins TRBV20-1 and TRBJ2-3, with 7 bases lining up with TRBD2. V was pared by 2 bases and J by 13 bases, with 6 bases of the junction left unmatched. The CDR3 is 11 residues long. Germline values: CDR1 DFQATT, CDR2 SNEGSKA (reference sequence). CDR3 residues: CSARSGTNKYF. CDR3 nucleotide sequence: TGCAGTGCTAGAAGTGGGACTAATAAGTATTTT.

The chain joins TRBV5-4 to TRBJ1-3; D remains ambiguous. Germline V gives CDR1 SGHNT, CDR2 YYREEE (reference sequence). This CDR3 has 12 residues. V was shortened by 9 bases and J by 0 bases, with 7 bases between the two germline ends. The CDR3: CATGNSGNTIYF. The CDR3 DNA sequence: TGTGCCACCGGGAACTCTGGAAACACCATATATTTT.

This clone was observed a handful of times. The genes are TRBV2 and TRBJ1-6; D not resolved. Germline lookup yields CDR1 SNHLY and CDR2 FYNNEI. Deletions cut 3 bases from V and 10 bases from J, with 19 bases between. This CDR3 has 16 amino acids. The CDR3 DNA reads TGTGCCAGCAGTGAGGAGGGTGGTTCCCTGGGGTCACCCCTCCACTTT. The encoded protein is CASSEEGGSLGSPLHF.

The V gene is TRBV7-9, the J gene TRBJ2-1; 8 positions match TRBD2. This CDR3 is built from 18 residues. The germline CDR1 and CDR2 sequences are SEHNR and FQNEAQ (reference sequence). With V trimmed by 0 bases and J by 7 bases, 14 bases remained unmatched. CDR3 amino acids: CASSLAAVAGPLGNEQFF. The CDR3, as DNA: TGTGCCAGCAGCTTAGCGGCAGTAGCGGGACCCCTGGGTAATGAGCAGTTCTTC.

The chain joins TRBV5-1 to TRBJ1-2, with 7 positions matching TRBD1. This CDR3 comprises 13 residues. The germline gives CDR1 SGHRS, CDR2 YFSETQ. Losses at the gene ends were 3 bases for V and 4 bases for J; bases not matched to a gene: 3. This CDR3 is CASSWDSFYGYTF. The CDR3 nucleotides read TGCGCCAGCAGCTGGGACAGCTTCTATGGCTACACCTTC.

This clone was counted between two and nine times. Compared with germline, one end of the junction differs, possibly owing to a read error. This chain connects TRBV13 to TRBJ1-2; D is perhaps TRBD1 (5 bases). The V gene's germline CDR1 is PRHDT and CDR2 FYEKMQ (reference sequence). The CDR3 covers 12 residues. Here the CDR3 DNA reads TGTGCCAGCAGCGGCCGGGACTCCCTAAGAGCCTTC. The encoded protein is CASSGRDSLRAF.

The rearrangement links TRBV4-1 to TRBJ2-2, with TRBD1 matching over 10 bases. The CDR3 length is 17 residues. Looked up from germline, CDR1 is MGHRA and CDR2 is YSYEKL. J was trimmed by 5 bases and V by 3 bases; bases with no gene match: 9. CDR3 DNA: TGCGCCAGCAGCCACCCCGGGACAGGGGACCGTACCGGGGAGCTGTTTTTT. It codes for CASSHPGTGDRTGELFF.

The V gene is TRBV7-2, the J gene TRBJ1-1; tentative D call: TRBD1 (6 bases). Germline assignment: CDR1 SGHTA and CDR2 FQGNSA. V was trimmed by 3 bases and J by 6 bases, leaving 8 bases between them. This CDR3 has 12 residues. The CDR3 nucleotides are TGTGCCAGCAGCTTGGACAGACCTGAAGCTTTCTTT. Translation: CASSLDRPEAFF.

The chain combines TRBV27 with TRBJ2-5; the match to TRBD1 covers 9 bases. CDR1 and CDR2 (germline): MNHEY, SMNVEV (reference sequence). J was trimmed by 1 base and V by 8 bases; bases with no gene match: 8. The CDR3 extends over 15 amino acids. CDR3 bases: TGTGCCAGCCAAGCCGGGACAGGGACCCAAGAGACCCAGTACTTC. This gives the protein CASQAGTGTQETQYF.

In the case of this clone: The junction departs from germline at one end; a sequencing error may be responsible. The same CDR3 arises from other DNA sequences in this sample as well. The chain has TRBV29-1 and TRBJ2-3; 9 nucleotides align to TRBD2. CDR1 and CDR2 from the germline V gene are SQVTM and ANQGSEA. This CDR3 contains 14 residues. CDR3 nucleotides: TGCAGCGTTGGTCCGGCGGGAGGGCGGGGAACGCAGTACTTT. Its protein is CSVGPAGGRGTQYF.

V gene TRBV6-5 combines with J gene TRBJ1-6, with D possibly matching TRBD1 (5 bases). The V and J ends lost 2 bases and 0 bases respectively, with 5 bases between them. The germline V gene encodes CDR1 MNHEY and CDR2 SVGAGI. CDR3 length: 15 amino acids. The CDR3 reads CASSYRGSYNSPLHF. The CDR3 nucleotides read TGTGCCAGCAGTTACAGGGGCTCCTATAATTCACCCCTCCACTTT.

The chain joins TRBV7-8 to TRBJ1-2; D is possibly TRBD1 (5 bases). V gave up 4 bases and J gave up 8 bases, with 26 bases separating them. In germline, CDR1 is SGHVS, CDR2 FQNEAQ. This CDR3 has 17 amino acids. The CDR3 DNA follows: TGTGCCAGCAGCTCTCTAGAAGGGGAACCAGTGGTAGACGGCTACACCTTC. Protein: CASSSLEGEPVVDGYTF.